This TCR beta chain was found in a study of blood T cell repertoires in COVID-19. For the study at large: PBMCs, B-cell-depleted T cells, or T cells provided the cDNA or gDNA that made up the material.

The V gene lost 1 base and the J gene lost 0 bases, with 7 bases spanning the gap. This CDR3 has 15 residues. Germline V gives CDR1 KGHSH, CDR2 LQKENI. Assay used: immunoSEQ multiplex PCR; TCRdb lists only in-frame clones, some missing. Found here are roughly 160,000 clones, 84% of them singletons; the top ten hold about 14%. The sample comprised peripheral blood. The receptor's source is a man between 18 and 29 years old with active or convalescent COVID-19. V and J are TRBV18 and TRBJ2-1, with D uncertain. CDR3 in amino acids: CASSPRRSSYNEQFF. CDR3 nucleotide sequence: TGTGCCAGCTCACCACGCCGTAGCTCCTACAATGAGCAGTTCTTC.